Listed below are T cell receptor beta chains from one sample, sequenced in a study of blood T cell repertoires in COVID-19. Some clones are missing from TCRdb's copy, which holds only in-frame ones; the method was immunoSEQ multiplex PCR. The sample includes tens of thousands of clones, under 95% of them seen just once. The sequenced sample consisted of peripheral blood. The receptor source for this set is a human donor with active COVID-19. The donor label of this sample is uncertain. Both conserved end residues are part of each CDR3. The D gene is left open where the match is weak. Size tells how often a clone was seen (once, few, many) or the class of an expanded clone, and some rows leave it out.

size	V	D	J	DNA	CDR3
-	TRBV6-5	TRBD1	TRBJ1-4	TGTGCCAGCAGTACGACAGGGGAACGTTATGAAAAACTGTTTTTT	CASSTTGERYEKLFF
once	TRBV7-6	-	TRBJ2-7	TGTGCCAGCAGCTTAGGGGGAGGAGGCGAGCAGTACTTC	CASSLGGGGEQYF
-	TRBV25-1	TRBD1	TRBJ2-7	TGTGCCAGCACGGGACAGGGGTCTCTTCAGTACTTC	CASTGQGSLQYF
once	TRBV12-1	-	TRBJ1-5	TGTGCCAGCAGCTTTCGGGATCAGCCCCAGCATTTT	CASSFRDQPQHF
once	TRBV5-1	-	TRBJ2-2	TGCGCCAGCAGCCTCCTCCGGGGGGCAAACACCGGGGAGCTGTTTTTT	CASSLLRGANTGELFF
-	TRBV5-1	-	TRBJ2-2	TGCGCCAGCAGCTCGGGCGGGGAGCACACCGGGGAGCTGTTTTTT	CASSSGGEHTGELFF
-	TRBV7-9	-	TRBJ2-2	TGTGCCAGCAGCTTCGGTGCTGCGAACACCGGGGAGCTGTTTTTT	CASSFGAANTGELFF
-	TRBV6-5	-	TRBJ2-1	TGTGCCAGCACTCCAGGACTGGCTAACAATGAGCAGTTCTTC	CASTPGLANNEQFF
-	TRBV11-2	-	TRBJ1-1	TGTGCCAGCAGCTTTTCATACAGGATTTACACTGAAGCTTTCTTT	CASSFSYRIYTEAFF
-	TRBV3-1/TRBV3-2	TRBD1	TRBJ2-2	TGTGCCAGCAGCCAGGAGGACAGGGCCCCCGGGGAGCTGTTTTTT	CASSQEDRAPGELFF
-	TRBV29-1	-	TRBJ2-1	TGCAGCGTTGAAGACCGAGCGGTCGAGCAGTTCTTC	CSVEDRAVEQFF
-	TRBV5-1	TRBD1	TRBJ2-3	TGCGCCAGCAGCTTGACATGGACAGGGTTCACAGATACGCAGTATTTT	CASSLTWTGFTDTQYF
-	TRBV3-1/TRBV3-2	-	TRBJ1-1	TGTGCCAGCAGCCAGGCAAGGGGTAGCACTGAAGCTTTCTTT	CASSQARGSTEAFF
-	TRBV7-3	TRBD2	TRBJ2-7	TGTGCCAGCAGCCCCGGGGAGGGCGCCTACGAGCAGTACTTC	CASSPGEGAYEQYF
-	TRBV5-1	-	TRBJ1-2	TGCGCCAGCAGCGGGACCCAGGGGCACTATGGCTACACCTTC	CASSGTQGHYGYTF
-	TRBV29-1	-	TRBJ1-2	TGCAGCGCCGACCAGGTTTCTAACTATGGCTACACCTTC	CSADQVSNYGYTF
-	TRBV3-1/TRBV3-2	-	TRBJ1-2	TGTGCCAGCAGTGGGTTACAGGAGAACTATGGCTACACCTTC	CASSGLQENYGYTF
-	TRBV4-1	-	TRBJ1-4	TGCGCCAGGACTGAGGAAAAACTGTTTTTT	CARTEEKLFF
-	TRBV6-1	-	TRBJ2-6	TGTGCCAGCAGTGAAATCGTCGATGGGCTCGGGGCCAACGTCCTGACTTTC	CASSEIVDGLGANVLTF
once	TRBV10-1	TRBD1	TRBJ2-4	TGCGCCAGCAGTGAGCCTGACAGGGTGTCCAAAAACATTCAGTACTTC	CASSEPDRVSKNIQYF
-	TRBV3-1/TRBV3-2	-	TRBJ1-4	TGTGCCAGCAGCCAAGATGTACCAGGAGGGAGAAAACTGTTTTTT	CASSQDVPGGRKLFF
-	TRBV24-1	TRBD1	TRBJ2-3	TGTGCCTCCGGGACAGGGGGCGAGGATACGCAGTATTTT	CASGTGGEDTQYF
-	TRBV3-1/TRBV3-2	-	TRBJ2-2	TGTGCCAGCAGCCAATCACTAGACAACACCGGGGAGCTGTTTTTT	CASSQSLDNTGELFF
-	TRBV9	TRBD1	TRBJ1-2	TGTGCCAGCAGCGTAGGGGACAGTTATGGCTACACCTTC	CASSVGDSYGYTF
-	TRBV4-3	TRBD2	TRBJ2-6	TGCGCCAGCAGCCAAGGCGGTAGCGGGGCTAACTCGGGGGCCAACGTCCTGACTTTC	CASSQGGSGANSGANVLTF
-	TRBV4-2	TRBD2	TRBJ2-2	TGTGCCAGCAGCCTCCGACGGTGGTGGGGACTAGCGGGGGGCGAACTGGGGACCGGGGAGCTGTTTTTT	CASSLRRWWGLAGGELGTGELFF
-	TRBV19	-	TRBJ1-2	TGTGCCAGTCGCCTCGGGGGGGATCACTATGGCTACACCTTC	CASRLGGDHYGYTF
-	TRBV5-1	TRBD1	TRBJ1-4	TGCGCCAGCAGCCTAGGACAGGGCGGAACGGAAAAACTGTTTTTT	CASSLGQGGTEKLFF
-	TRBV29-1	-	TRBJ2-7	TGCAGCGTTGAAGAAGCGGGCGGGGCGGTCTCCGAGCAGTACTTC	CSVEEAGGAVSEQYF
-	TRBV6-5	TRBD1	TRBJ2-1	TGTGCCAGCAGCCGGACAGGGGTTTCAAGTGAGCAGTTCTTC	CASSRTGVSSEQFF
-	TRBV5-1	-	TRBJ2-7	TGCGCCAGCAGCTTGTTGGGGAGCTCCTACGAGCAGTACTTC	CASSLLGSSYEQYF
once	TRBV9	TRBD1	TRBJ1-4	TGTGCCAGCAGCGCTTCCGGGACAGTTCATGAAAAACTGTTTTTT	CASSASGTVHEKLFF
-	TRBV3-1/TRBV3-2	-	TRBJ2-1	TGTGCCAGCAGCCCACAGGCAGGGGCGAACTATAATAATGAGCAGTTCTTC	CASSPQAGANYNNEQFF
-	TRBV7-9	TRBD1	TRBJ1-2	TGTGCCAGCAGCTCCCTGGCGCTGCTCGGACAGGCAACTAACTATGGCTACACCTTC	CASSSLALLGQATNYGYTF
-	TRBV10-3	-	TRBJ2-7	TGTGCCATCACAGGGGAGGGGGTTCCCTACGAGCAGTACTTC	CAITGEGVPYEQYF
-	TRBV7-2	TRBD2	TRBJ2-3	TGTGCCAGCAGACCTGCGGGGGTAGCGGGGCGAGAAAAGTATTTT	CASRPAGVAGREKYF
once	TRBV6-2/TRBV6-3	-	TRBJ1-2	TGTGCCAGCAGCCCCCTCGGGCGGGAATCCTATGGCTACACCTTC	CASSPLGRESYGYTF
-	TRBV9	-	TRBJ2-7	TGTGCCAGCAGTGGTGGGGGGTCCTACGAGCAGTACTTC	CASSGGGSYEQYF
-	TRBV7-8	-	TRBJ2-1	TGTGCCAGCAGCTACCCCGGTGAGCAGTTCTTC	CASSYPGEQFF
-	TRBV7-2	TRBD2	TRBJ2-5	TGTGCCAGCAGCCAACCGACTAGCGGCCAAGAGACCCAGTACTTC	CASSQPTSGQETQYF
-	TRBV27	TRBD1	TRBJ2-7	TGTGCCAGCTCCCACGGGACAGGGGAGTACGAGCAGTACTTC	CASSHGTGEYEQYF
-	TRBV2	TRBD2	TRBJ2-2	TGTGCCAGCAGTTTTTCGCGGGGGGGCCCCGGGGAGCTGTTTTTT	CASSFSRGGPGELFF
-	TRBV7-9	TRBD1	TRBJ2-7	TGTGCCAGCAGCTCTGTAGCCGGGACAGTTATCTCCTACGAGCAGTACTTC	CASSSVAGTVISYEQYF
-	TRBV27	TRBD1	TRBJ1-1	TGTGCCAGCAGTTTAAGCGGACAGGGGGCGCGCAACACTGAAGCTTTCTTT	CASSLSGQGARNTEAFF
-	TRBV6-5	-	TRBJ1-1	TGTGCCAGCAGGGAGGCAGATCCCGGCACTGAAGCTTTCTTT	CASREADPGTEAFF
-	TRBV7-9	TRBD2	TRBJ2-7	TGTGCCAGCAGCCAGGGACTAGCGGCGAGCTCCTACGAGCAGTACTTC	CASSQGLAASSYEQYF